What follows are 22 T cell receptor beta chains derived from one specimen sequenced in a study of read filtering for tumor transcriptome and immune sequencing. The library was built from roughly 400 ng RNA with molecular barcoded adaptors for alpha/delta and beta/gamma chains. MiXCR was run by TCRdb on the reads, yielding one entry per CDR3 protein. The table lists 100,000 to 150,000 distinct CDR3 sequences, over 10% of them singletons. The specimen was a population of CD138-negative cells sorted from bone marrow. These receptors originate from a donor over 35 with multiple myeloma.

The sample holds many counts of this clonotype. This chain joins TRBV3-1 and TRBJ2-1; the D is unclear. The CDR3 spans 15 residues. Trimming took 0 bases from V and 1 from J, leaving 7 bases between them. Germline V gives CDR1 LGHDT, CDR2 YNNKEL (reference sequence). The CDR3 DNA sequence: TGTGCCAGCAGCCAAGAGGTACGATCCTACAATGAGCAGTTCTTC. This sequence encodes CASSQEVRSYNEQFF.

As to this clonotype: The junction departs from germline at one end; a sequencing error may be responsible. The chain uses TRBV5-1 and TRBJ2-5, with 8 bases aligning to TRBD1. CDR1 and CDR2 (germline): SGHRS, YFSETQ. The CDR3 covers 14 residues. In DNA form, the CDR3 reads TGCGCCAGCAGCTCGACAGGGGTGAGGGAGACCCAATACTTC. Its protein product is CASSSTGVRETQYF.

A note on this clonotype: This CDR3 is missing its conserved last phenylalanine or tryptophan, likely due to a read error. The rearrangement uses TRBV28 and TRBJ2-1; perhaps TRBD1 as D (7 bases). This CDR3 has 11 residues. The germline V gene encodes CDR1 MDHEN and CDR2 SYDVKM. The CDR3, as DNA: TGTCCCAGCAGGGGGGACAATGAGCAGTTCCTC. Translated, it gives CPSRGDNEQFL.

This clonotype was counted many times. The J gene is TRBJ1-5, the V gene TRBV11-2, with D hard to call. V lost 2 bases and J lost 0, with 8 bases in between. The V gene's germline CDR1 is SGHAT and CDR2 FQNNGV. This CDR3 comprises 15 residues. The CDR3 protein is CASSLSSNSNQPQHF. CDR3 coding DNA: TGTGCCAGCAGCTTAAGCAGCAATAGCAATCAGCCCCAGCATTTT. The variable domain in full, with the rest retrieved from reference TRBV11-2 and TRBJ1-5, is EAGVAQSPRYKIIEKRQSVAFWCNPISGHATLYWYQQILGQGPKLLIQFQNNGVVDDSQLPKDRFSAERLKGVDSTLKIQPAKLEDSAVYLCASSLSSNSNQPQHFGDGTRLSIL.

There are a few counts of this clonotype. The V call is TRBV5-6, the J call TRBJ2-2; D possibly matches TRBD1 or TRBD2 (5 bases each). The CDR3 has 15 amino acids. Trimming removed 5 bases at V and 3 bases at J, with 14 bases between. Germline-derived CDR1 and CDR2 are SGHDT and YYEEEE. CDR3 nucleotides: TGTGCCAGCAGAAGGGACGGAACAGACACCGGGGAGCTGTTTTTT. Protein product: CASRRDGTDTGELFF.

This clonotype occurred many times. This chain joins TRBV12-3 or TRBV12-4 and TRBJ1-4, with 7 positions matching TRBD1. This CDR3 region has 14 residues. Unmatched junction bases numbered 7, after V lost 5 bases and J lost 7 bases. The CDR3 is CASSLRRGGEKLFF. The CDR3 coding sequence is TGTGCCAGCAGTCTTCGCAGGGGGGGTGAAAAACTGTTTTTT.

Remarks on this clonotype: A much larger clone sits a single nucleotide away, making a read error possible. The DNA of the CDR3 is TGTGCCGGCAGCCAAGTAGGGTTTGATGAAAAACTGTTTTTT. Protein: CAGSQVGFDEKLFF. This rearrangement joins TRBV14 to TRBJ1-4; D is ambiguous. The CDR3 extends over 14 amino acids. Germline V gene sequence: CDR1 SGHDN, CDR2 FVKESK.

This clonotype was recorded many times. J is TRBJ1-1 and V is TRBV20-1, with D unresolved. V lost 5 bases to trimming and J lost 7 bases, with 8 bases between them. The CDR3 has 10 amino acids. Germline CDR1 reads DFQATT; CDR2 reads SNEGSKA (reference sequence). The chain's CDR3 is CSAPNYEAFF. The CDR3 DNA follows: TGCAGTGCTCCAAATTATGAAGCTTTCTTT.

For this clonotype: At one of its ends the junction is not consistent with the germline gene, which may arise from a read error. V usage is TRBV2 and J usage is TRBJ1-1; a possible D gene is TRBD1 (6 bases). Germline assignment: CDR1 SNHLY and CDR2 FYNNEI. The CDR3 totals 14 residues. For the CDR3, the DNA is TGTGCCAGCAGTGTAGGGGTAGGGGGGCGCGTCCGAATCTTT. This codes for CASSVGVGGRVRIF.

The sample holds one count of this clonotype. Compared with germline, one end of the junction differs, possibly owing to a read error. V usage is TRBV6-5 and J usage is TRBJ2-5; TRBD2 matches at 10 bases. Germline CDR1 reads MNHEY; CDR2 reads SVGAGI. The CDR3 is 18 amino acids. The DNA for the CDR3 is TGTGCCAGCAGTTACTCGGCTAGCGGGGGACGGGTAGGCGAGACCCAGCACTTC. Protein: CASSYSASGGRVGETQHF.

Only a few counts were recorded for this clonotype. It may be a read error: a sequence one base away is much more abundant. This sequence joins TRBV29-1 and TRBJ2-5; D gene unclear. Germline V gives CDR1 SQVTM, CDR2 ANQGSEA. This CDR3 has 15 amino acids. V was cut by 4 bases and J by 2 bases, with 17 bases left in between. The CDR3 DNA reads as TGCAGCGTTGTCGGACCCCGCGAGAGTCAAGAGACCCAGTACTTC. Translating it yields CSVVGPRESQETQYF.

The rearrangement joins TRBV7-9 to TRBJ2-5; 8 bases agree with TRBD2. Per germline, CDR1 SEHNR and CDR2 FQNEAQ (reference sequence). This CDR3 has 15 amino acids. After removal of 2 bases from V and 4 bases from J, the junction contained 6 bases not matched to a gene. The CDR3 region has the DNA TGTGCCAGCAGCTTACAACGGGGGGGCTTAGAGACCCAGTACTTC. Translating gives CASSLQRGGLETQYF.

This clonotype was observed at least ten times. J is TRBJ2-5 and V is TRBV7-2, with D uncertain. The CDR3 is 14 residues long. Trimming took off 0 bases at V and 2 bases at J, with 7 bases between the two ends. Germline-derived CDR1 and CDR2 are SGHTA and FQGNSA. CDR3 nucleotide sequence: TGTGCCAGCAGCTTAGCGCTACAGCAAGAGACCCAGTACTTC. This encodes CASSLALQQETQYF.

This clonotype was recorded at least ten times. The CDR3 protein is CASSSHGAQYF. CDR3 coding DNA: TGTGCCAGCAGCTCCCATGGTGCGCAGTACTTC. The chain employs TRBV7-8 and TRBJ2-7; no firm D call. Between the trimmed V and J ends, which lost 4 bases and 9 bases, there was a span of 10 bases. Germline assignment: CDR1 SGHVS and CDR2 FQNEAQ. CDR3 length equals 11 residues.

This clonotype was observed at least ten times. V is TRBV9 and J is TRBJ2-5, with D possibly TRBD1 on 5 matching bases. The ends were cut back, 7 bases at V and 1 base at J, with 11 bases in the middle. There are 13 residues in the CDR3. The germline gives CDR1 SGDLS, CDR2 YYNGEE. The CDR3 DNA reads TGTGCCAGCGACGACAGTTCCCAAGAGACCCAGTACTTC. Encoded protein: CASDDSSQETQYF. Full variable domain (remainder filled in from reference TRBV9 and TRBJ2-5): DSGVTQTPKHLITATGQRVTLRCSPRSGDLSVYWYQQSLDQGLQFLIQYYNGEERAKGNILERFSAQQFPDLHSELNLSSLELGDSALYFCASDDSSQETQYFGPGTRLLVL.

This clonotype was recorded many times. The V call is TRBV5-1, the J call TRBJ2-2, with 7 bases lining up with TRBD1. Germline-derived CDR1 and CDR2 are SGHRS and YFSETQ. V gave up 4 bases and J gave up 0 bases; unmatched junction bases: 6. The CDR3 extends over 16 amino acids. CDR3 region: CASSKLGTANTGELFF. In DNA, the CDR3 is TGCGCCAGCAGCAAGCTAGGGACAGCGAACACCGGGGAGCTGTTTTTT.

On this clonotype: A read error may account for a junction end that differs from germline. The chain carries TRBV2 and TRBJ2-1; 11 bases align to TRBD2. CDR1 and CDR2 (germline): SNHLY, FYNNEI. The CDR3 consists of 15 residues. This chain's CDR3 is CASRMTSGINNERFF. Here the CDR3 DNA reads TGTGCCAGCAGGATGACTAGCGGGATTAACAATGAGCGGTTCTTC.

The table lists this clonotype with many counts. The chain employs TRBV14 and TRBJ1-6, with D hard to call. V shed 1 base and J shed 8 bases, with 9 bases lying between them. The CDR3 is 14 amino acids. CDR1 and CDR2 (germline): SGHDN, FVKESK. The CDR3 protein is CASSQGGSHSPLHF. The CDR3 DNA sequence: TGTGCCAGCAGCCAAGGAGGCTCTCATTCACCCCTCCACTTT.

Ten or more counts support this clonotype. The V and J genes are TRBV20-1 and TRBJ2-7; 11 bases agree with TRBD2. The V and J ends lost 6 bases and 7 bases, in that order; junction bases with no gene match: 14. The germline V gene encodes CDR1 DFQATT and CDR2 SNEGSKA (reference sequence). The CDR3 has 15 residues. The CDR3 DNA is TGCAGTGCCGGTTCCGGGACTAGCGGAACGGGGGAGCAGTACTTC. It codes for CSAGSGTSGTGEQYF.

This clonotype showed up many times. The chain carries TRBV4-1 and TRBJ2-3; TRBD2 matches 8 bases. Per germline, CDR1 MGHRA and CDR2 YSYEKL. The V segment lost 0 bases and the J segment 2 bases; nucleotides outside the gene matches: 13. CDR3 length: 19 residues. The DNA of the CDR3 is TGCGCCAGCAGCCAAGAAACGGGAGGGCCGGGGGCCTACACAGATACGCAGTATTTT. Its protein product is CASSQETGGPGAYTDTQYF.

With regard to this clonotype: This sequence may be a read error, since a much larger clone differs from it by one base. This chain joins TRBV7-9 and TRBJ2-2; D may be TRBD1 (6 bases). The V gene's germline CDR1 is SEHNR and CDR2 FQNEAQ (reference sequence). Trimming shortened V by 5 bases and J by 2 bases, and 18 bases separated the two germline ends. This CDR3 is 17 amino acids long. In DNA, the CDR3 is TGTGCCAGCAGCGCAGCCCAGGGACACCTTAACACCGGGGAGCTGTTTTTT. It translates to CASSAAQGHLNTGELFF. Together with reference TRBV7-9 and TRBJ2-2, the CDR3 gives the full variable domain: DTGVSQNPRHKITKRGQNVTFRCDPISEHNRLYWYRQTLGQGPEFLTYFQNEAQLEKSRLLSDRFSAERPKGSFSTLEIQRTEQGDSAMYLCASSAAQGHLNTGELFFGEGSRLTVL.

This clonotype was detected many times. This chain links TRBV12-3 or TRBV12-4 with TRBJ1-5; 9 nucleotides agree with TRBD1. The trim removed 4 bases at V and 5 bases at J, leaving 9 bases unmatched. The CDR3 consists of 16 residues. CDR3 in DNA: TGTGCCAGCAGTTCCTATTCCGGGACAGGGTATCAGCCCCAGCATTTT. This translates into CASSSYSGTGYQPQHF.